The T cell receptor (beta chain) described here comes from a study of cytomegalovirus exposure and HLA in healthy donors (dated by TCRdb to about 2017). For the study in its entirety: An earlier analysis of several hundred of the donors reported approximately 300 Gb of sequence data and approximately 110 million unique TCR beta sequences from around 200 million T cells. An early release that covered about 640 HLA-typed donors contained 250 to 350 gigabases of sequencing data and 80 million or so unique TCR sequences. Of the 350 to 450 genotyped donors, around 81% fell in the genetic ancestry cluster associated with self-reported Caucasian donors. The aim of the study was to test whether cataloging public T cell receptors could identify signatures of past pathogen exposure. The study profiled the T cell repertoires of about 640 subjects by immunosequencing and related them to cytomegalovirus serostatus. Besides the first cohort of 500 to 700 subjects, a separate validation cohort made up of 120 different subjects was used. High-throughput TCR immunosequencing, statistical association of individual TCRs with disease status, and machine learning were combined to predict cytomegalovirus infection status. To study patterns of TCR occurrence, a later analysis re-analyzed previously published TCR beta repertoires from 666 donors and added high-resolution HLA genotyping. In the later analysis, no new phenotypic data were used to find candidate immune exposures; instead, reliance was placed on TCR beta sequences and their occurrence across donors. An earlier analysis of around 580 of the donors used high-throughput TCR beta sequencing to judge whether each TCR beta V gene segment behaved as functional or pseudogenic. Donor age, sex, ethnicity and CMV serostatus were collected together with the repertoire data. A later genetic analysis used genome-wide SNP genotypes for about 65% of the roughly 700 donors, treating that subset as a discovery cohort. Every discovery cohort repertoire had been produced on one sequencing platform. Class I and class II HLA loci were covered by the typing at four-digit resolution. The number of typed donors differed by locus: roughly 629-630 for A, B, C, DRB1 and DQB1; some 540 for DQA1; fewer than 610 for DPA1; and roughly 470 for DPB1. About 5 DR-DQ haplotypes were handled as single units for association and clustering, since linkage in the cohort was strong. On average, over 200,000 unique TCR beta nucleotide sequences were sequenced per donor among a few hundred genotyped donors of the cohort, with roughly 18% of those sequences being non-productive.

This clone was counted between two and nine times. The specificity of this receptor is unknown. The sample holds no much larger clone one base away, and base qualities are not on file. Receptors were amplified or captured by the immunoSEQ multiplex PCR assay. For the multiplex PCR, a mixture combining 60 forward primers for TCR Vbeta segments and 13 reverse primers for TCR Jbeta segments was used. A multiplex PCR assay on genomic DNA amplified the CDR3 region of rearranged TCR beta genes. The amplified TCR beta libraries were sequenced on the Illumina HiSeq System as 87-base-pair reads. Processing in the source paper ran as follows. In a later analysis, around 80 million unique TCR beta chains were counted across the 650 to 700 repertoires, and about 9.9 million of these chains were shared by at least two donors. A nearest-neighbor algorithm error-corrected the raw reads and collapsed the reads into unique sequences, merging closely related sequences to remove PCR and sequencing errors. V, D and J gene segments were assigned by aligning CDR3 sequences to IMGT reference sequences. For a sequence to be retained, a match of at least six nucleotides was required to both a V gene segment and a J gene segment. A rearrangement counted as productive if the CDR3 had no stop codons and remained in frame with V and J, and every other rearrangement counted as non-productive. CDR3 was defined according to IMGT convention as the region running from the second conserved V-encoded cysteine to the conserved J-encoded phenylalanine. Sequences without an unambiguous match to a single V gene segment were excluded from the earlier analysis of 500 to 700 of the donors. An earlier analysis of approximately 590 of the donors classified V segments as functional when productive rearrangements were above 56.7% and as segregating when the standard deviation between donors was above 5%. A statistical classification framework was built to diagnose cytomegalovirus status from the catalog of TCR beta chain sequences. A later analysis assigned V and J genes by comparing TCR nucleotide sequences with IMGT/GENE-DB human TR gene sequences. A later analysis assigned CDR3 sequences and most-parsimonious VDJ recombination scenarios with the TCRdist pipeline. In a later analysis, each TCR beta chain was defined by its CDR3 amino acid sequence together with its V-gene family, and reads lacking a unique V-gene family were excluded. To address suspected cross-contamination and a sequencing artifact, a later analysis removed several hundred highly shared, low-generation-probability nucleotide sequences. In a later analysis, a clonal expansion index for each public chain was calculated from normalized within-repertoire ranks of inferred template counts. Generation probabilities in a later analysis came from a VDJ recombination model fitted to out-of-frame rearrangements, and those results were checked against IGoR. In a later analysis, hypergeometric tests were used to score TCR-TCR, TCR-HLA and TCR-CMV co-occurrence, with a repertoire-size bias correction applied to TCR pairs. A later analysis estimated false discovery rates by permuting HLA or CMV assignments 20 times. A later analysis grouped co-occurring TCRs with DBSCAN, adding TCRdist sequence similarity when clustering within HLA-allele-positive subsets. Repertoires with fewer than 30,000 or more than 120,000 public chains, plus five repertoires with anomalous nucleotide sharing, were excluded from co-occurrence clustering. The clones in this table, taken by TCRdb from immuneACCESS, are in-frame only. Not every clone is retained; where verified, under half of the shortfall comes from an unresolved V gene, and the cause of the rest is unknown. V, J and clone size reflect that table, while D and trimming were determined from the DNA. In all, the sample holds more than 110,000 clones, and about 84% of those were seen once. The ten largest clones take up about 2.2% of the sample.

Beyond this particular receptor, the publication reports: A group of highly shared sequence variants was considered likely to be a technical artifact of the sequencing pipeline. The study gave a list of 150 to 200 TCR beta chains associated with cytomegalovirus. A further reported finding was that TCR beta sequences accurately predicted the HLA-A and HLA-B alleles for most subjects in the first cohort. Because counts were too low, approximately 15 rarely observed V segments, including chromosome 9 orphons, were excluded from the earlier analysis of around 640 of the donors. Several of the top co-occurrence clusters appeared to be linked to parvovirus B19, influenza, CMV and Epstein-Barr virus, according to a later analysis. Most CMV-associated TCR beta chains appeared to be HLA-restricted in a later analysis, and the HLA associations seemed to be driven largely by CMV exposure. Correlated functional status among segregating V segments might be attributable to linkage disequilibrium, but an unknown experimental factor could not be ruled out. In a later analysis, TCR association rates were found to vary across HLA loci, with the most associated TCRs seen for DRB1 alleles and the fewest for HLA-C alleles. Because the 87-base-pair reads could not distinguish some IMGT-functional V segments, including TRBV6-2 and TRBV6-3, those segments were excluded. Roughly uniform sequencing depth across donors was assumed in presence/absence analyses, although this assumption may not hold. In a later genetic analysis, a missense DCLRE1C variant was associated with V-gene and J-gene trimming of TCR beta chains, and the association was replicated in an independent cohort. Compared with the 666-donor mean, donors in an Asian-associated ancestry cluster had fewer N-insertions in productive TCRs, according to a later genetic analysis. An earlier analysis of approximately 530 of the donors showed that most TCR beta V segments appeared in productive rearrangements either about 87% or about 30% of the time, which broadly matched IMGT annotations. A later analysis found that HLA-associated TCR beta chains were more clonally expanded and had lower generation probabilities than equally common non-associated chains. The classifier was reported to diagnose cytomegalovirus status with high specificity and sensitivity in both the original and validation cohorts. This cohort had only TCR beta chains sequenced, and the lack of alpha or paired-chain data limited which features could be detected. A later analysis associated roughly 17,000 TCR beta sequences with specific HLA alleles at a false discovery rate of 0.05. Three of the identified cytomegalovirus-associated TCR beta chains were confirmed in vitro to be specific for cytomegalovirus antigens. When HLA alleles, especially DR and DQ, strongly co-occurred, attributing TCR associations to individual alleles was difficult. The only immune exposure information available for the cohort was CMV serostatus. HLA typing was unavailable for some donors at each locus, so association tests used only the typed subset. Most TCR sequences were observed very rarely across donors, whereas some public TCRs were present in many individuals. It was suggested by the authors that the approach could potentially be generalized to other disease states and immunological phenotypes.

Compared with germline, V lacks 6 bases and J lacks 7 bases; bases without a gene match: 31. Measured from the cysteine to the phenylalanine, the CDR3 is 21 residues long. The read is trimmed to its CDR3 DNA, 63 bases read in frame from base 1. CDR1 MDHEN and CDR2 SYDVKM are derived from the germline V gene. The cohort was made up of about 670 healthy bone marrow donors. All cohort members were sampled while nominally healthy, although unrecorded immune exposures were likely present. The donor was CMV seronegative and was included in the group of a few hundred seronegative cohort members. Each donor provided a peripheral blood sample, and peripheral blood mononuclear cells were used for TCR beta sequencing. The Qiagen DNeasy Blood Extraction Kit was used to extract genomic DNA from the blood cell samples.

Recombination linked TRBV28 to TRBJ1-1, with TRBD1 matching 8 junction bases. Sequencing used PBMCs. This TCR derives from a man aged 45-60 years in good health and CMV-seronegative. The DNA is as follows: TGTGCCAGCAGCCCTCCCGGGACAGGCAAAGGCTTTTTGGGTTTGCTGGTTGAAGCTTTCTTT. It is translated as CASSPPGTGKGFLGLLVEAFF. Beyond the CDR3, the reference TRBV28 and TRBJ1-1 genes provide the residues; the full variable domain reads: DVKVTQSSRYLVKRTGEKVFLECVQDMDHENMFWYRQDPGLGLRLIYFSYDVKMKEKGDIPEGYSVSREKKERFSLILESASTNQTSMYLCASSPPGTGKGFLGLLVEAFFGQGTRLTVV.